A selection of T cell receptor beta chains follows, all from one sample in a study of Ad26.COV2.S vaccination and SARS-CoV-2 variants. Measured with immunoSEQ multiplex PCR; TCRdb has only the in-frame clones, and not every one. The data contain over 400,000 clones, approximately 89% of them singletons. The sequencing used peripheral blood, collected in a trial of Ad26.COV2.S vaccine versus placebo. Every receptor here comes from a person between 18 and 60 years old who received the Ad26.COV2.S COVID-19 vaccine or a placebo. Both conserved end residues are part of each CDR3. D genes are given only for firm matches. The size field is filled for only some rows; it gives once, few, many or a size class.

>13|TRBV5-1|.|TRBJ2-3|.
TGCGCCAGCAGCTTGGTGTTCACAGATACGCAGTATTTT
CASSLVFTDTQYF
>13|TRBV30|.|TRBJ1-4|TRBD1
TGTGCCTCGACCGGGACAGGGAGGAGAGCACTGTTTTTT
CASTGTGRRALFF
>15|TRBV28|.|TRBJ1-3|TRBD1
TGTGCCAGCAGTGAGACAGGGGGCTCTGGAAACACCATATATTTT
CASSETGGSGNTIYF
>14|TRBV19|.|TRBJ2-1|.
TGTGCCAGTAGTACAAACCAGGGGTACAATGAGCAGTTCTTC
CASSTNQGYNEQFF
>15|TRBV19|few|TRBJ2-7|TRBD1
TGTGCCAGTAGATCAAACAGGGGACGGTGGTACGAGCAGTACTTC
CASRSNRGRWYEQYF
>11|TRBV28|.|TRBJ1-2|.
TGTGCCAGCACTCTGGGGTATGGCTACACCTTC
CASTLGYGYTF
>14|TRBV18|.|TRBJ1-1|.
TGTGCCAGCTCACCACCCTCCTTGTCGGCTGAAGCTTTCTTT
CASSPPSLSAEAFF
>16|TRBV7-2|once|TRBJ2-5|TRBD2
TGTGCCAGCAGCCCCGAACGGGGGGGGTTCGGGGAGACCCAGTACTTC
CASSPERGGFGETQYF
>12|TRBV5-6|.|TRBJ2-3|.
TGTGCCAGCAGCTATTCCACAGATACGCAGTATTTT
CASSYSTDTQYF
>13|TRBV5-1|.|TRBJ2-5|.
TGCGCCAGCAGCTTGGGACTGCTTGAGACCCAGTACTTC
CASSLGLLETQYF
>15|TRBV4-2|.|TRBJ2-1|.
TGTGCCAGCAGCCTGAGCCCTATAACCTACAATGAGCAGTTCTTC
CASSLSPITYNEQFF
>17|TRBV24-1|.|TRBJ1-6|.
TGTGCCACCAGTGATTTAAGCAGTCTCGGGGAACGGGCACCCCTCCACTTT
CATSDLSSLGERAPLHF
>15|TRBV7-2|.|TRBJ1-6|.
TGTGCCAGCAGCTTATCGGTGGTCAATAATTCACCCCTCCACTTT
CASSLSVVNNSPLHF
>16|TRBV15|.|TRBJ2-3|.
TGTGCCACCAGCAGAGATATAGGGCAGAGCACAGATACGCAGTATTTT
CATSRDIGQSTDTQYF
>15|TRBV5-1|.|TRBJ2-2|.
TGCGCCAGCACACTAACGAGCGGCGGGGCCGGGGAGCTGTTTTTT
CASTLTSGGAGELFF
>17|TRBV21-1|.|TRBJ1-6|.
TGTGCCAGCAGCAGAATGGGACAGGGGGCCTATAATTCACCCCTCCACTTT
CASSRMGQGAYNSPLHF
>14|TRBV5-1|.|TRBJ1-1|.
TGCGCCAGCAGCATTACAGGGATGAACACTGAAGCTTTCTTT
CASSITGMNTEAFF
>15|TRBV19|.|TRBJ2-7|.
TGTGCCAGTAGTACCAGGGACACGGGGCCTTACGAGCAGTACTTC
CASSTRDTGPYEQYF
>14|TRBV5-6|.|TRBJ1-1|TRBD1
TGTGCCAGCAGCTTGCCCGGGACAGCCAGAGAAGCTTTCTTT
CASSLPGTAREAFF
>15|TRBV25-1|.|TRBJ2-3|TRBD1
TGTGCCAGCGGTCGACAGGGCCCGGGTCCAGATACGCAGTATTTT
CASGRQGPGPDTQYF
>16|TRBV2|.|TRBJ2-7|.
TGTGCCAGCAGCATGAGCATCGGACGGATTCCCTACGAGCAGTACTTC
CASSMSIGRIPYEQYF
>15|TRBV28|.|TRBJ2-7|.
TGTGCCAGCGCATTCGGGGGCCTTGGCTCCTACGAGCAGTACTTC
CASAFGGLGSYEQYF
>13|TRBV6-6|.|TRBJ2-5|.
TGTGCCAGCACCCACGGAGGGGAAGAGACCCAGTACTTC
CASTHGGEETQYF
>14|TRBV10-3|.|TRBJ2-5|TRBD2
TGTGCCATCAGTGAGGGGACTAGCGGAGAGACCCAGTACTTC
CAISEGTSGETQYF
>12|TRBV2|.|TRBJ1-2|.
TGTGCCAGCAGATCAGATAACTATGGCTACACCTTC
CASRSDNYGYTF